This TCR beta chain was identified in a study of T cell repertoires in cytomegalovirus infection. Background on the study: Researchers turned to recently identified HLA-C-restricted CMV epitopes as well as well-studied HLA-B-restricted ones. Matching HLA type, along with CMV infection, was indicated by public TCR beta signatures.

TCRdb reprocessed the reads via MiXCR and lists one record per CDR3 protein. The table shows tens of thousands of distinct CDR3 sequences, with around 25% occurring only once. This clonotype was counted at least ten times. Its target is unknown. The V segment lost 6 bases and the J segment 0 bases; nucleotides outside the gene matches: 13. The CDR3 extends over 19 amino acids. CDR1 and CDR2 (germline): MNHEY, SVGEGT. Whole-study results and caveats: Using cumulative public TCR beta family frequency, the authors identified those who carried CMV together with the relevant HLA. What dominated the ex vivo response were HLA-C-restricted CMV-specific TCR beta clonotypes.

The sequencing used CD8+ T cells from cultured PBMCs, collected from culture after CMV antigen stimulation. The source of this sequence is a human donor in good health (CMV status not recorded). Some clones in this sample may be carry-over from other donors' samples. The chain joins TRBV6-2 or TRBV6-3 to TRBJ2-6; 8 bases align to TRBD1. The CDR3 here is CASRPGQEAIGSGANVLTF. In DNA form, the CDR3 reads TGTGCCAGCAGACCGGGACAGGAGGCTATCGGCTCTGGGGCCAACGTCCTGACTTTC.